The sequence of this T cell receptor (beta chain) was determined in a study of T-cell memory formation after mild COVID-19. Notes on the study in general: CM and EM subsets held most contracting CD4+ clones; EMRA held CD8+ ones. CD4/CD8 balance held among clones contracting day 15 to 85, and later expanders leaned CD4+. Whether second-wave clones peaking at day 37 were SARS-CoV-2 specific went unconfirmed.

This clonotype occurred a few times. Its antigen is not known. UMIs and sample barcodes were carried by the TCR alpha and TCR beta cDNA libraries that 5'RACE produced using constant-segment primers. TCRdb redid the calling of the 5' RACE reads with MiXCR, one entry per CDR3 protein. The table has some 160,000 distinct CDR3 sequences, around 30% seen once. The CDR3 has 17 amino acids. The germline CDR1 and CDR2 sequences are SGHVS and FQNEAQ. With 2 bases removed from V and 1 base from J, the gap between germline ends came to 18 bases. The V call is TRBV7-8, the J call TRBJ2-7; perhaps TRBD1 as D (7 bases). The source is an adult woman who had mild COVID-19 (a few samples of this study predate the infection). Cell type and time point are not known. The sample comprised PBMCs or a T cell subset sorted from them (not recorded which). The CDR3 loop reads CASSLNPRRDSSYEQYF. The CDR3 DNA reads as TGTGCCAGCAGCTTAAATCCTCGGCGGGACAGTTCCTACGAGCAGTACTTC.